The 23 T cell receptor beta chains listed next were all sequenced from one sample in a study of CD8 T cells in ankylosing spondylitis. TCRdb fed the 5' RACE reads into MiXCR, producing one record per CDR3 protein. The sample records under 300,000 distinct CDR3 sequences, roughly a tenth being singletons. What was sequenced was blood, either unsorted or a sorted T cell fraction (not recorded which). The receptors were sampled from a male donor with ankylosing spondylitis or in good health (not recorded which).

The rearrangement joins TRBV12-3 or TRBV12-4 to TRBJ2-7, with 7 bases that match TRBD1. Losses at the gene ends were 4 bases for V and 0 bases for J; bases not matched to a gene: 9. CDR3 length equals 16 residues. The CDR3 is CASSWGRDRGSYEQYF. The CDR3 DNA is TGTGCCAGCAGTTGGGGCCGGGACAGAGGCTCCTACGAGCAGTACTTC.

This clonotype was recorded many times. The chain carries TRBV6-4 and TRBJ2-3; TRBD2 agrees at 12 bases. Germline loops: CDR1 MRHNA, CDR2 SNTAGT. With V trimmed by 4 bases and J by 4 bases, 0 bases remained unmatched. CDR3 size: 14 residues. The CDR3 loop reads CASSASGGADTQYF. The CDR3 DNA reads TGTGCCAGCAGTGCTAGCGGGGGGGCAGATACGCAGTATTTT.

This clonotype was found many times. The chain has TRBV7-9 and TRBJ2-1; a weak D match, TRBD2 (5 bases). This CDR3 is 11 amino acids long. The V end was cut by 5 bases, the J end by 6 bases, with 5 bases between. From germline, CDR1 is SEHNR and CDR2 FQNEAQ (reference sequence). CDR3 sequence (DNA): TGTGCCAGCAGCGGGAGCAATGAGCAGTTCTTC. Translation gives CASSGSNEQFF.

Details on this clonotype: Germline is not matched at one junction end, which may reflect a read error. J is TRBJ2-7 and V is TRBV15, with TRBD1 as a possible D gene (8 bases). This CDR3 spans 16 amino acids. Germline assignment: CDR1 LNHNV and CDR2 YYDKDF (reference sequence). In DNA form, the CDR3 reads TGTGCCACTAGCAGAGGTACAGGGGGGGGATACTACGAGCAGTGCTTC. This codes for CATSRGTGGGYYEQCF.

This clonotype has ten or more counts. The J gene is TRBJ1-1, the V gene TRBV5-6; D uncertain. The CDR3 is made up of 12 amino acids. Germline CDR1 is SGHDT and CDR2 is YYEEEE. V lost 3 bases to trimming and J lost 8 bases, with 11 bases between them. CDR3 nucleotides: TGTGCCAGCAGCTCCCCGCTCGGAGAAGCTTTCTTT. This gives the protein CASSSPLGEAFF.

The V gene is TRBV19, the J gene TRBJ2-4; 8 bases fit TRBD1. This CDR3 region has 15 residues. The J segment lost 7 bases and the V segment lost 5 bases, leaving 10 bases of the junction unmatched. Germline-derived CDR1 and CDR2 are LNHDA and SQIVND (reference sequence). Here the CDR3 DNA reads TGTGCCAGTAGTTCTTACGGGACAGGAGCCAACATTCAGTACTTC. Protein product: CASSSYGTGANIQYF.

Ten or more counts support this clonotype. The CDR3 protein is CSAREFSGRDDTQYF. As DNA, the CDR3 is TGCAGTGCTAGAGAATTTAGCGGGAGGGATGATACGCAGTATTTT. The rearrangement uses TRBV20-1 and TRBJ2-3; TRBD2 aligns across 11 bases. CDR1 and CDR2 from the germline V gene are DFQATT and SNEGSKA (reference sequence). V lost 0 bases to trimming and J lost 6 bases; unmatched junction nucleotides: 5. This CDR3 spans 15 amino acids.

This clonotype was detected only a few times. The chain combines TRBV5-1 with TRBJ2-1; 11 bases map to TRBD2. The CDR3 loop spans 19 amino acids. V dropped 1 base and J dropped 9; count of bases not matched to a gene: 18. Germline V gene lookup returns CDR1 SGHRS and CDR2 YFSETQ. The CDR3 DNA reads TGCGCCAGCAGCTTGCGCGGGGGCATAGCGGGAGGGCCTGCAAGTGAGCAGTTCTTC. Translating gives CASSLRGGIAGGPASEQFF.

Only a few counts were recorded for this clonotype. This chain links TRBV5-5 with TRBJ1-5, with D possibly being TRBD1 (5 bases). Germline V gives CDR1 SGHKS, CDR2 YYEKEE (reference sequence). This CDR3 contains 15 residues. V gave up 0 bases and J gave up 6 bases, with 13 bases separating them. CDR3 sequence: CASSLGPGQGQPQHF. The CDR3 DNA reads as TGTGCCAGCAGCTTGGGTCCGGGGCAGGGTCAGCCCCAGCATTTT.

This clonotype was counted a few times. A much larger clone lies one base from this, so it may be a read error. J is TRBJ1-3 and V is TRBV5-5, with D possibly being TRBD1 (5 bases). CDR1 and CDR2 from the germline V gene are SGHKS and YYEKEE (reference sequence). This CDR3 region has 17 residues. This CDR3 is CASSLRGLTVSGSTIYF. The DNA of the CDR3 is TGTGCCAGCAGCTTGCGGGGCCTTACCGTCTCTGGAAGCACCATATATTTT.

This clonotype was detected only a few times. V gene TRBV5-1 combines with J gene TRBJ2-5; TRBD1 agrees at 7 bases. Germline V lookup: CDR1 SGHRS, CDR2 YFSETQ. V lost 0 bases to trimming and J lost 2 bases; unmatched junction nucleotides: 13. The CDR3 spans 18 residues. The CDR3: CASSLVGTDPFGQETQYF. The DNA for the CDR3 is TGCGCCAGCAGCTTGGTCGGGACAGACCCCTTCGGGCAAGAGACCCAGTACTTC.

A few counts support this clonotype. The rearrangement uses TRBV7-8 and TRBJ2-1; 10 positions agree with TRBD2. V was pared by 5 bases and J by 9 bases, with 16 bases of the junction left unmatched. This CDR3 is built from 17 residues. Germline lookup yields CDR1 SGHVS and CDR2 FQNEAQ. The CDR3 region is CASSTPASGRSYVEQFF. The CDR3 DNA reads as TGTGCCAGCAGCACCCCGGCTAGCGGGAGATCTTACGTTGAGCAGTTCTTC.

This clonotype was counted a few times. This chain uses TRBV2 with TRBJ1-1; D gene ambiguous. The CDR3 extends over 13 amino acids. V was cut by 6 bases and J by 5 bases, with 13 bases left in between. Germline values: CDR1 SNHLY, CDR2 FYNNEI. CDR3 bases: TGTGCCAGCAGCTTCGACCAGAAAACTGAAGCTTTCTTT. Encoded protein: CASSFDQKTEAFF.

This chain connects TRBV9 to TRBJ1-3, with D possibly matching TRBD1 (6 bases). The CDR3 extends over 19 amino acids. V was shortened by 0 bases and J by 8 bases, with 27 bases between the two germline ends. Germline values: CDR1 SGDLS, CDR2 YYNGEE. CDR3 in amino acids: CASSVEGGLSISLEDTIYF. The DNA for the CDR3 is TGTGCCAGCAGCGTAGAGGGGGGGCTCTCAATTTCTCTGGAAGACACCATATATTTT.

This clonotype showed up just a few times. The chain uses TRBV9 and TRBJ2-3; D might be TRBD2 (5 bases). The CDR3 totals 13 residues. V was cut by 6 bases and J by 5 bases, with 13 bases left in between. Germline V lookup: CDR1 SGDLS, CDR2 YYNGEE. CDR3: CASTPREGDTQYF. The CDR3 DNA reads as TGTGCCAGCACCCCCCGGGAAGGAGATACGCAGTATTTT.

In this sample, this clonotype turned up many times. This rearrangement joins TRBV12-3 or TRBV12-4 to TRBJ2-7; D call uncertain. V was cut by 5 bases and J by 3 bases, with 5 bases left in between. The CDR3 is made up of 11 amino acids. This CDR3 reads CASSDIYEQYF. For the CDR3, the DNA is TGTGCCAGCAGTGATATCTACGAGCAGTACTTC.

In its sample, this clonotype was seen a few times. The junction does not match germline at one end; this may be a read error. This chain joins TRBV20-1 and TRBJ2-3, with 12 bases identical to TRBD2. CDR1 and CDR2 from the germline V gene are DFQATT and SNEGSKA (reference sequence). The CDR3 covers 17 residues. Here the CDR3 reads CCASSPRLAGAPYTQYF. In DNA form, the CDR3 reads TGCTGTGCTAGTTCCCCTCGACTAGCGGGGGCTCCTTATACGCAGTATTTT.

This clonotype was detected ten times or more. This chain joins TRBV10-3 and TRBJ2-2; the D gene could be TRBD1 or TRBD2 (5 bases each). This CDR3 is built from 14 residues. V shed 9 bases and J shed 6 bases, with 17 bases lying between them. Per germline, CDR1 ENHRY and CDR2 SYGVKD. The CDR3 here is CAIPRAGTPGELFF. The CDR3 DNA is TGTGCCATTCCCCGCGCAGGGACGCCCGGGGAGCTGTTTTTT.

This clonotype was detected many times. The chain combines TRBV4-1 with TRBJ1-5; D is uncertain. From germline, CDR1 is MGHRA and CDR2 YSYEKL. Between the trimmed V and J ends, which lost 2 bases and 9 bases, there was a span of 17 bases. This CDR3 comprises 15 residues. The DNA of the CDR3 is TGCGCCAGCAGCCAATGGGTGACTGGATTACTGCCCCAGCATTTT. This gives the protein CASSQWVTGLLPQHF.

This clonotype was found a few times. This chain joins TRBV6-5 and TRBJ2-1; D is unclear. V shed 6 bases and J shed 7 bases, with 10 bases lying between them. This CDR3 has 12 amino acids. Germline CDR1 and CDR2: MNHEY and SVGAGI. CDR3 in DNA: TGTGCCAGCAGATCCGGGTGGAATGAGCAGTTCTTC. It codes for CASRSGWNEQFF.

This clonotype was recorded a few times. The chain couples TRBV20-1 to TRBJ2-5; TRBD1 might be the D (5 bases). Germline values: CDR1 DFQATT, CDR2 SNEGSKA (reference sequence). The CDR3 is 13 residues long. V dropped 7 bases and J dropped 5 bases, with 17 bases sitting between them. This CDR3 is CSVLDTRRETQYF. In DNA form, the CDR3 reads TGCAGTGTATTGGACACACGAAGGGAGACCCAGTACTTC.

This clonotype was counted many times. The rearrangement joins TRBV12-3 or TRBV12-4 to TRBJ2-1; D might be TRBD2 (7 bases). The CDR3 spans 16 residues. Trimming took off 5 bases at V and 4 bases at J, with 18 bases between the two ends. Here the CDR3 reads CASSPRLGGPYNEQFF. CDR3 nucleotides: TGTGCCAGCAGTCCCCGTCTCGGGGGGCCTTACAATGAGCAGTTCTTC.

This clonotype has more than one count but fewer than ten. V and J are TRBV14 and TRBJ1-1; D is perhaps TRBD1 (5 bases). CDR1 SGHDN and CDR2 FVKESK come from the germline V gene. CDR3 size: 12 residues. The V and J ends lost 1 base and 11 bases respectively, with 11 bases between them. The CDR3 reads CASSQVGLGAFF. CDR3 coding DNA: TGTGCCAGCAGCCAAGTGGGACTTGGGGCTTTCTTT. Supplemented by reference TRBV14 and TRBJ1-1, the full variable domain reads EAGVTQFPSHSVIEKGQTVTLRCDPISGHDNLYWYRRVMGKEIKFLLHFVKESKQDESGMPNNRFLAERTGGTYSTLKVQPAELEDSGVYFCASSQVGLGAFFGQGTRLTVV.